This T cell receptor (beta chain) was documented in a study of blood T cell repertoires in COVID-19. Sequencing was performed with immunoSEQ multiplex PCR; in TCRdb, only in-frame clones are kept and a portion is missing. In the table there are 300,000 or so clones, over 85% of which are singletons. Germline V gene sequence: CDR1 SEHNR, CDR2 FQNEAQ (reference sequence). This CDR3 has 15 residues. V shed 0 bases and J 2 bases; nucleotides not matched to a gene: 2. This chain links TRBV7-9 with TRBJ2-3, with TRBD2 matching over 7 bases. This clonotype was sampled from a man between 60 and 75 years old who had recovered from COVID-19. Sequencing was performed on PBMCs or T cells enriched from blood (not recorded which). The CDR3 bases are TGTGCCAGCAGCTTAGCGGGGGACTACACAGATACGCAGTATTTT. This codes for CASSLAGDYTDTQYF. Looking up the rest from reference TRBV7-9 and TRBJ2-3 gives the full variable domain: DTGVSQNPRHKITKRGQNVTFRCDPISEHNRLYWYRQTLGQGPEFLTYFQNEAQLEKSRLLSDRFSAERPKGSFSTLEIQRTEQGDSAMYLCASSLAGDYTDTQYFGPGTRLTVL.